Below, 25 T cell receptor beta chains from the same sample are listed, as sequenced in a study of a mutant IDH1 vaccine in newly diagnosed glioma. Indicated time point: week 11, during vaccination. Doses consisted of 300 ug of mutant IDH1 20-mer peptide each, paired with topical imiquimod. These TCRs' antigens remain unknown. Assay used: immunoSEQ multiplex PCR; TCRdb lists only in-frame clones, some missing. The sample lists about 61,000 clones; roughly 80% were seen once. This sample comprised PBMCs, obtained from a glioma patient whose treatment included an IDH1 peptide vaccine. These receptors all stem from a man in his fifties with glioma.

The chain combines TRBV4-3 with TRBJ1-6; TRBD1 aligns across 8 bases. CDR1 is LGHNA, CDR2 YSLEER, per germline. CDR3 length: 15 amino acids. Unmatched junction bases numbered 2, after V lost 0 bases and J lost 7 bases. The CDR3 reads CASSQDQGANSPLHF. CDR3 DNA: TGCGCCAGCAGCCAAGATCAGGGGGCAAATTCACCCCTCCACTTT.

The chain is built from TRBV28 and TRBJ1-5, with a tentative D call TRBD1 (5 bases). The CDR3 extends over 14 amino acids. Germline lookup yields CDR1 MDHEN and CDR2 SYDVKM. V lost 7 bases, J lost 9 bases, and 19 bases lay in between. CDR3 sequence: CASIDSGSRGPQHF. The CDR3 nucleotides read TGTGCCAGCATTGACAGTGGGAGTAGAGGGCCCCAGCATTTT.

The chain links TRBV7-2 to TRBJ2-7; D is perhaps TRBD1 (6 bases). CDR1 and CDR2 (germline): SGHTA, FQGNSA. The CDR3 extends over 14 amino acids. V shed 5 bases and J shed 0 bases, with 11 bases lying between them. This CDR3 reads CASSRIGGSYEQYF. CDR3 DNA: TGTGCCAGCAGCCGGATAGGGGGCTCCTACGAGCAGTACTTC.

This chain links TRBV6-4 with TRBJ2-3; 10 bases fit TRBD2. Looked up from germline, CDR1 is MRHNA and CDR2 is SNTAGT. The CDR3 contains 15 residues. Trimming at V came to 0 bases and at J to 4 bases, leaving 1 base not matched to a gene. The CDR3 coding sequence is TGTGCCAGCAGTGACTCAGCGGGAGGGCCAGATACGCAGTATTTT. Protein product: CASSDSAGGPDTQYF.

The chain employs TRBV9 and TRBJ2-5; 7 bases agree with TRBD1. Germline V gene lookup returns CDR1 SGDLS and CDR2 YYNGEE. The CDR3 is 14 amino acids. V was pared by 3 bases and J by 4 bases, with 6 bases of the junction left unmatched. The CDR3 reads CASSDDRAGETQYF. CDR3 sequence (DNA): TGTGCCAGCAGCGACGACAGGGCAGGAGAGACCCAGTACTTC.

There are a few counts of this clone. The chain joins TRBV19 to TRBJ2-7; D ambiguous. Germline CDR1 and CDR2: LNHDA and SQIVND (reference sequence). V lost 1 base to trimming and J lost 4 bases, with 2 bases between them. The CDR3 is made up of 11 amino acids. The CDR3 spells CASSIGYEQYF. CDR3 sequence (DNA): TGTGCCAGTAGTATAGGGTACGAGCAGTACTTC.

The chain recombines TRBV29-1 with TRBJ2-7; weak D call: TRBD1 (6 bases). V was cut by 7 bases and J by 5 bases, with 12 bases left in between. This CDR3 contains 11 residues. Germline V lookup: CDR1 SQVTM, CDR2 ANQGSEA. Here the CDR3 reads CSATRGNEQYF. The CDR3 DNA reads TGCAGCGCAACGAGGGGGAACGAGCAGTACTTC.

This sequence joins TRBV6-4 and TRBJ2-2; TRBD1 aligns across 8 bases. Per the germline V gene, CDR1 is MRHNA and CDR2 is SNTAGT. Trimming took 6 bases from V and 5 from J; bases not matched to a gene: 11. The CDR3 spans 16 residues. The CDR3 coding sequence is TGTGCCAGCAGAGATTCGGACAGGGCCGGGACCGGGGAGCTGTTTTTT. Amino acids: CASRDSDRAGTGELFF.

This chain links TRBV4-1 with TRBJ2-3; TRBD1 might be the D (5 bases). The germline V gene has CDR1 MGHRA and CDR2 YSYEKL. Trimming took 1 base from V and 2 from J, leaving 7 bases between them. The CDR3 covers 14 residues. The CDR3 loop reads CASSQGQNTDTQYF. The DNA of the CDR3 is TGCGCCAGCAGCCAAGGACAGAACACAGATACGCAGTATTTT.

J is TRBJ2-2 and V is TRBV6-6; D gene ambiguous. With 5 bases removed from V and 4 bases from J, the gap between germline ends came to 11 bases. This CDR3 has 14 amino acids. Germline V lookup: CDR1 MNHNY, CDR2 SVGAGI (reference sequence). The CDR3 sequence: CASSPRRGTGELFF. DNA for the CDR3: TGTGCCAGCAGTCCCCGACGAGGCACCGGGGAGCTGTTTTTT.

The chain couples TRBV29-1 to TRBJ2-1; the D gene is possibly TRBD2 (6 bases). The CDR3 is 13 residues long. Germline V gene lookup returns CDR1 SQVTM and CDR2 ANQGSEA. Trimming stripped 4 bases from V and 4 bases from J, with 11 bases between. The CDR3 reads CSVGVSGYNEQFF. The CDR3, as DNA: TGCAGCGTTGGGGTTAGCGGTTACAATGAGCAGTTCTTC.

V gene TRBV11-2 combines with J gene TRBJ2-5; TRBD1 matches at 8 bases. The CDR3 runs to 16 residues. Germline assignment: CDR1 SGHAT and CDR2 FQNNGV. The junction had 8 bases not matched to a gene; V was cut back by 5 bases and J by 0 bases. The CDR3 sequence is CASSGGRTGYQETQYF. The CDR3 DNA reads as TGTGCCAGCAGCGGGGGCCGGACAGGGTACCAAGAGACCCAGTACTTC.

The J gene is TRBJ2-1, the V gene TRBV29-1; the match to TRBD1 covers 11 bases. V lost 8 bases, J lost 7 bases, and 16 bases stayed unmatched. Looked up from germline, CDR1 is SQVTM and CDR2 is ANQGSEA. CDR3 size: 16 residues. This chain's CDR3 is CSSAGTGGEEGNEQFF. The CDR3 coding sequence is TGCAGCTCTGCAGGGACAGGGGGTGAAGAAGGAAATGAGCAGTTCTTC.

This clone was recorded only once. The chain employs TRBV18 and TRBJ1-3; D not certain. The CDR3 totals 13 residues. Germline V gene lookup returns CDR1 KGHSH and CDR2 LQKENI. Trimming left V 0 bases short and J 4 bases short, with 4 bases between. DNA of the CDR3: TGTGCCAGCTCACCACCGGGCGGAAACACCATATATTTT. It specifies CASSPPGGNTIYF.

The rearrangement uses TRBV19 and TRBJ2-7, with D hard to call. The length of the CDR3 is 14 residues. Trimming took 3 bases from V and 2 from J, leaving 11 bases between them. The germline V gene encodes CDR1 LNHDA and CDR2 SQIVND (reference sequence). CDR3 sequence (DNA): TGTGCCAGTAGTATCCTAATCGGTCCCTACGAGCAGTACTTC. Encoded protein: CASSILIGPYEQYF.

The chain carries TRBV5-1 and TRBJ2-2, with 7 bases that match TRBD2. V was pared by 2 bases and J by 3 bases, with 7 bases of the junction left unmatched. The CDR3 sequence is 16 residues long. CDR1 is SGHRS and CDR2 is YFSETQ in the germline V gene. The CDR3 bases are TGCGCCAGCAGCTTCGGTATTCTAGCGGACACCGGGGAGCTGTTTTTT. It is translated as CASSFGILADTGELFF.

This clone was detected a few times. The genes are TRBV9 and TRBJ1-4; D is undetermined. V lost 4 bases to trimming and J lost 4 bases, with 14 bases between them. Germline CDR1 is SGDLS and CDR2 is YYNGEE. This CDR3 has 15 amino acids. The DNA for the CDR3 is TGTGCCAGCAGCACCCGCTGGGAGGGTAATGAAAAACTGTTTTTT. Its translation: CASSTRWEGNEKLFF.

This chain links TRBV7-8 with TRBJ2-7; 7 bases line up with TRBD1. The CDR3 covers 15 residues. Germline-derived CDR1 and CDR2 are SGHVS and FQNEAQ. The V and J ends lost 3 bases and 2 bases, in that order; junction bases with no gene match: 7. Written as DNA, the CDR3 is TGTGCCAGCAGCTTCGCCACCGGGACAGCCTACGAGCAGTACTTC. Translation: CASSFATGTAYEQYF.

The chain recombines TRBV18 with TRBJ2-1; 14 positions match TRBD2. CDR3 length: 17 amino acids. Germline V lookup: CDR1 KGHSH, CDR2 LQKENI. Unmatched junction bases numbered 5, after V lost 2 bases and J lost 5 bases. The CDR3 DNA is TGTGCCAGCTCACCAGGACTAGCGGGAGGAGGAAACAATGAGCAGTTCTTC. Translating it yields CASSPGLAGGGNNEQFF.

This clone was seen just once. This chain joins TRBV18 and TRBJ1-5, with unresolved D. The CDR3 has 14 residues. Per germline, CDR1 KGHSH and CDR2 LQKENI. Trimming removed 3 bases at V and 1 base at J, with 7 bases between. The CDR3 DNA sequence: TGTGCCAGCTCACCTTTAGGGAGCAATCAGCCCCAGCATTTT. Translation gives CASSPLGSNQPQHF.

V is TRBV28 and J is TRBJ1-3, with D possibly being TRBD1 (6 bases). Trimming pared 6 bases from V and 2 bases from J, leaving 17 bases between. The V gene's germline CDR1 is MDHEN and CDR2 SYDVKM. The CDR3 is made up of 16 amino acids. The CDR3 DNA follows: TGTGCCAGCAGGAAGCCACAGGGTCGAACTGGAAACACCATATATTTT. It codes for CASRKPQGRTGNTIYF.

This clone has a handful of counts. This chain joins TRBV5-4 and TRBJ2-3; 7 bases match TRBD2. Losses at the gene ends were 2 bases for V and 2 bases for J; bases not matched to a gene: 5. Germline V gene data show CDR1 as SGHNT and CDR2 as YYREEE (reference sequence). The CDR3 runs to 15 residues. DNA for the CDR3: TGTGCCAGCAGCTTTTCTAGCGGCTACACAGATACGCAGTATTTT. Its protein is CASSFSSGYTDTQYF.

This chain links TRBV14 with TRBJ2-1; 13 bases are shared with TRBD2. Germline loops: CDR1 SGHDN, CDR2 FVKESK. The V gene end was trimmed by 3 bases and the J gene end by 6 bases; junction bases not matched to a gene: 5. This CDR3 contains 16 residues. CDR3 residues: CASSQAGTSGVNEQFF. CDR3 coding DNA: TGTGCCAGCAGCCAGGCCGGGACTAGCGGGGTCAATGAGCAGTTCTTC. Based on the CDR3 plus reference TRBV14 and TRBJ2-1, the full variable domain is EAGVTQFPSHSVIEKGQTVTLRCDPISGHDNLYWYRRVMGKEIKFLLHFVKESKQDESGMPNNRFLAERTGGTYSTLKVQPAELEDSGVYFCASSQAGTSGVNEQFFGPGTRLTVL.

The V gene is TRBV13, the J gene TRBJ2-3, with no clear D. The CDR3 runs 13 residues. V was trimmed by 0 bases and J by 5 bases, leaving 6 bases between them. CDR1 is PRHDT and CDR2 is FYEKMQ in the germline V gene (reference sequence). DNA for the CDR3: TGTGCCAGCAGCTTAGGCCCGTTAGATACGCAGTATTTT. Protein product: CASSLGPLDTQYF.

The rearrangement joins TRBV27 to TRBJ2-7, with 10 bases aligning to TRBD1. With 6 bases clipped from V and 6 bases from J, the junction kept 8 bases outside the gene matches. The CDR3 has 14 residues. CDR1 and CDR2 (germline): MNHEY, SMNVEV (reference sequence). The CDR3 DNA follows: TGTGCCAGCAGACTAAACCGGGACAGGGGCGAGCAGTACTTC. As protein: CASRLNRDRGEQYF.